Below, 12 T cell receptor beta chains from the same sample are listed, as sequenced in a study of blood T cells in healthy people across ages. A J-beta primer mix and a sample-barcoded 5' primer were used in a second PCR of roughly 6 to 12 cycles. TCRdb reanalysed the 5' RACE reads using MiXCR and keeps one entry per CDR3 protein. The sample holds 1.2 million to 1.5 million distinct CDR3 sequences, approximately 60% seen once. Sequenced sample: blood. The receptors were sampled from a man aged 18-30 years in good health.

This rearrangement joins TRBV4-3 to TRBJ2-7; D gene uncertain. The germline V gene encodes CDR1 LGHNA and CDR2 YSLEER. Trimming removed 1 base from V and 10 bases from J, with 14 bases in between. The CDR3 runs to 13 residues. CDR3 protein: CASSQVTGPLQYF. CDR3 bases: TGCGCCAGCAGCCAAGTTACGGGTCCTCTCCAGTACTTC.

This chain joins TRBV3-1 and TRBJ2-1, with 8 bases that match TRBD2. Germline V gives CDR1 LGHDT, CDR2 YNNKEL (reference sequence). This CDR3 contains 15 residues. V gave up 1 base and J gave up 4 bases; unmatched junction bases: 3. CDR3 DNA sequence: TGTGCCAGCAGCCAAGTACTAGCGGCATACAATGAGCAGTTCTTC. Residues: CASSQVLAAYNEQFF.

The rearrangement joins TRBV18 to TRBJ2-7; D remains unclear. The length of the CDR3 is 13 residues. Germline values: CDR1 KGHSH, CDR2 LQKENI. V dropped 3 bases and J dropped 2 bases, with 8 bases sitting between them. The CDR3 DNA is TGTGCCAGCTCACCGACAAGCCCCTACGAGCAGTACTTC. Protein product: CASSPTSPYEQYF.

The rearrangement uses TRBV11-2 and TRBJ2-3; 7 bases fit TRBD2. Germline CDR1 is SGHAT and CDR2 is FQNNGV. The ends lost 6 bases at V and 4 bases at J; junction bases unmatched: 10. The CDR3 extends over 15 amino acids. The CDR3 here is CASRSSGKFADTQYF. The DNA for the CDR3 is TGTGCCAGCAGAAGCAGCGGGAAGTTCGCAGATACGCAGTATTTT.

This clonotype was recorded a few times. The V call is TRBV10-2, the J call TRBJ2-7, with D perhaps being TRBD1 or TRBD2 (7 bases each). This CDR3 is 13 amino acids long. V gave up 8 bases and J gave up 2 bases, with 13 bases separating them. The V gene's germline CDR1 is WSHSY and CDR2 SAAADI. The CDR3, as DNA: TGCGCCAGCGGGCCAGGGGGGGCCTACGAGCAGTACTTC. Translating it yields CASGPGGAYEQYF.

Only a few counts were recorded for this clonotype. The chain links TRBV4-1 to TRBJ2-1; TRBD2 is a possible D gene (5 bases). The CDR3 contains 16 residues. Trimming stripped 1 base from V and 5 bases from J, with 15 bases between. Germline assignment: CDR1 MGHRA and CDR2 YSYEKL. The CDR3 is CASSQVSGKTNNEQFF. DNA for the CDR3: TGCGCCAGCAGCCAAGTTTCCGGGAAGACTAACAATGAGCAGTTCTTC.

About this clonotype itself: A read error may account for a junction end that differs from germline. J is TRBJ2-1 and V is TRBV20-1; 9 nucleotides agree with TRBD2. This CDR3 contains 15 residues. CDR1 is DFQATT, CDR2 SNEGSKA, per germline (reference sequence). The CDR3 DNA reads TGCGGTGCGTTTAGCGGGAGCCGCTCCTACAATGAGCAGTTCTTC. Translating gives CGAFSGSRSYNEQFF.

CDR3 nucleotides: TGTGCCAGTCAGTCCTACGAGCAGTACTTC. Protein sequence: CASQSYEQYF. The chain is built from TRBV6-1 and TRBJ2-1; D gene ambiguous. The better agreement between TRBJ2-7 and the DNA end casts doubt on the J call. The V gene's germline CDR1 is MNHNS and CDR2 SASEGT. There are 10 residues in the CDR3.

The chain recombines TRBV6-1 with TRBJ2-1; 10 positions agree with TRBD2. The CDR3 is 16 amino acids. Germline CDR1 MNHNS, CDR2 SASEGT. V gave up 2 bases and J gave up 5 bases; unmatched junction bases: 6. The CDR3 region is CASSESSSGGNNEQFF. CDR3 nucleotides: TGTGCCAGCAGTGAATCGTCTAGCGGGGGAAACAATGAGCAGTTCTTC.

This rearrangement joins TRBV7-2 to TRBJ1-5, with TRBD1 as a possible D gene (5 bases). The CDR3 loop spans 18 amino acids. Trimming took 0 bases from V and 9 from J, leaving 24 bases between them. Per the germline V gene, CDR1 is SGHTA and CDR2 is FQGNSA. The CDR3 is CASSLAVLGGTTPWPQHF. CDR3 DNA sequence: TGTGCCAGCAGCTTAGCAGTTCTGGGCGGGACGACCCCATGGCCCCAGCATTTT.

The rearrangement links TRBV20-1 to TRBJ2-7, with TRBD1 matching over 9 bases. The DNA end is a closer match to TRBJ2-5, so the J assignment may be wrong. Germline-derived CDR1 and CDR2 are DFQATT and SNEGSKA (reference sequence). This CDR3 spans 13 amino acids. The CDR3 reads CSAQTGGKETQYF. As DNA, the CDR3 is TGCAGTGCACAGACAGGGGGGAAGGAGACCCAGTACTTC.

The chain employs TRBV27 and TRBJ2-7, with 7 bases matching TRBD2. The length of the CDR3 is 15 residues. The V gene end was trimmed by 3 bases and the J gene end by 7 bases; junction bases not matched to a gene: 12. Germline CDR1 is MNHEY and CDR2 is SMNVEV (reference sequence). CDR3: CASSFKAGIRMEQYF. For the CDR3, the DNA is TGTGCCAGCAGTTTTAAAGCGGGAATTCGGATGGAGCAGTACTTC.